These 31 T cell receptor beta chains share one sample of origin, sequenced in a study of T cell changes during pregnancy in multiple sclerosis. Clones were read by immunoSEQ multiplex PCR, and TCRdb kept only the in-frame ones, dropping some. The sample lists about 79,000 clones, just over 90% occurring once. The source was CD4+ T cells from peripheral blood mononuclear cells, collected in the second trimester of pregnancy. Source of these receptors: a female donor with multiple sclerosis, enrolled in a pregnancy study.

The genes are TRBV7-2 and TRBJ2-2, with D possibly being TRBD2 (6 bases). This CDR3 comprises 14 residues. Per germline, CDR1 SGHTA and CDR2 FQGNSA. The V gene lost 6 bases and the J gene lost 7 bases, with 15 bases spanning the gap. CDR3 in DNA: TGTGCCAGCAGTTCTGGGACGGGGGACGGGGAGCTGTTTTTT. This gives the protein CASSSGTGDGELFF.

Written as DNA, the CDR3 is TGCAGTGCGCCAGGCTTCGATACGCAGTATTTT. It codes for CSAPGFDTQYF. This sequence joins TRBV20-1 and TRBJ2-3; no clear D. Per germline, CDR1 DFQATT and CDR2 SNEGSKA (reference sequence). With 6 bases removed from V and 6 bases from J, the gap between germline ends came to 10 bases. The CDR3 length is 11 residues.

The V and J genes are TRBV5-1 and TRBJ1-2; 8 positions match TRBD1. The CDR3 is made up of 14 amino acids. Germline values: CDR1 SGHRS, CDR2 YFSETQ. Losses at the gene ends were 0 bases for V and 4 bases for J; bases not matched to a gene: 2. The CDR3 is CASSLGDRSYGYTF. Written as DNA, the CDR3 is TGCGCCAGCAGCTTGGGGGACAGGAGCTATGGCTACACCTTC.

The V call is TRBV29-1, the J call TRBJ2-3; D not resolved. The germline V gene encodes CDR1 SQVTM and CDR2 ANQGSEA. The CDR3 spans 13 residues. The V end was cut by 1 base, the J end by 5 bases, with 10 bases between. The CDR3 spells CSVEGTRGDTQYF. As DNA, the CDR3 is TGCAGCGTTGAAGGAACCCGCGGAGATACGCAGTATTTT.

The chain has TRBV27 and TRBJ1-5; maybe TRBD1 (6 bases). Germline loops: CDR1 MNHEY, CDR2 SMNVEV (reference sequence). Deletions cut 4 bases from V and 1 base from J, with 8 bases between. The CDR3 has 14 amino acids. For the CDR3, the DNA is TGTGCCAGCAGTTACAGGGTGAGCAATCAGCCCCAGCATTTT. It is translated as CASSYRVSNQPQHF.

This clone was picked up one time. This chain uses TRBV2 with TRBJ2-7; perhaps TRBD1 as D (6 bases). The ends were cut back, 3 bases at V and 7 bases at J, with 16 bases in the middle. Germline lookup yields CDR1 SNHLY and CDR2 FYNNEI. This CDR3 region has 14 residues. CDR3 nucleotides: TGTGCCAGCAGTGAGCAGTCGTTAAGGGGGGAGCAGTACTTC. This gives the protein CASSEQSLRGEQYF.

This sequence joins TRBV6-5 and TRBJ1-1, with D tentatively TRBD1 (6 bases). CDR1 and CDR2 (germline): MNHEY, SVGAGI. With 8 bases removed from V and 2 bases from J, the gap between germline ends came to 18 bases. The CDR3 covers 15 residues. CDR3 sequence: CASRRGTQGNTEAFF. DNA of the CDR3: TGTGCCAGCCGTAGGGGGACCCAGGGAAACACTGAAGCTTTCTTT.

The chain uses TRBV6-5 and TRBJ1-2; TRBD1 is a possible D gene (6 bases). CDR3 length: 13 amino acids. Germline CDR1 is MNHEY and CDR2 is SVGAGI. Trimming took 2 bases from V and 4 from J, leaving 8 bases between them. The CDR3 region is CASSYTGIYGYTF. The CDR3 bases are TGTGCCAGCAGTTACACAGGGATCTATGGCTACACCTTC.

The rearrangement links TRBV29-1 to TRBJ2-7; D not certain. This CDR3 is built from 11 residues. Trimming took 4 bases from V and 2 from J, leaving 6 bases between them. Germline CDR1 and CDR2: SQVTM and ANQGSEA. The CDR3 sequence: CSVVQTYEQYF. CDR3 coding DNA: TGCAGCGTTGTCCAGACCTACGAGCAGTACTTC.

Points on this clone: A read error may produce the germline difference seen at one junction end. CDR3 coding DNA: TGTGCCAGCAGGAGTGGTCTAGCCTGGGAGTTT. It specifies CASRSGLAWEF. The gene calls are TRBV6-1 and TRBJ2-3, with D perhaps TRBD2 (5 bases). CDR1 is MNHNS and CDR2 is SASEGT in the germline V gene. The CDR3 sequence is 11 residues long.

The rearrangement links TRBV11-2 to TRBJ2-3, with 7 bases aligning to TRBD2. Trimming cost V 2 bases and J 7 bases; bases outside gene matches: 12. This CDR3 spans 16 amino acids. Germline CDR1 is SGHAT and CDR2 is FQNNGV. The CDR3 loop is CASSLLGGGGRNTQYF. CDR3 DNA: TGTGCCAGCAGCTTATTAGGCGGGGGAGGTAGGAATACGCAGTATTTT. The variable domain in full, completed from reference TRBV11-2 and TRBJ2-3, reads EAGVAQSPRYKIIEKRQSVAFWCNPISGHATLYWYQQILGQGPKLLIQFQNNGVVDDSQLPKDRFSAERLKGVDSTLKIQPAKLEDSAVYLCASSLLGGGGRNTQYFGPGTRLTVL.

V and J are TRBV29-1 and TRBJ1-1; no clear D gene. The CDR3 has 9 residues. Germline V gives CDR1 SQVTM, CDR2 ANQGSEA. V dropped 3 bases and J dropped 11 bases, with 7 bases sitting between them. CDR3: CSVDSGAFF. The CDR3 bases are TGCAGCGTTGACAGCGGGGCTTTCTTT.

This CDR3 is CASSPPMNRGTYEQYF. The CDR3 nucleotides read TGTGCCAGCTCACCACCGATGAACCGGGGAACCTACGAGCAGTACTTC. The rearrangement uses TRBV18 and TRBJ2-7; possibly TRBD2 for D (5 bases). Trimming cost V 0 bases and J 2 bases, with 14 bases left between them. CDR1 and CDR2 from the germline V gene are KGHSH and LQKENI. CDR3 size: 16 residues.

The V and J genes are TRBV29-1 and TRBJ2-3; no clear D. CDR1 SQVTM and CDR2 ANQGSEA come from the germline V gene. V lost 2 bases, J lost 0 bases, and 9 bases lay in between. This CDR3 is 14 amino acids long. CDR3: CSVEPRSSTDTQYF. DNA of the CDR3: TGCAGCGTTGAACCCAGGTCTAGCACAGATACGCAGTATTTT.

The chain has TRBV7-8 and TRBJ2-3; TRBD2 matches 7 bases. The CDR3 length is 16 residues. Trimming cost V 0 bases and J 0 bases; bases outside gene matches: 3. Germline CDR1 is SGHVS and CDR2 is FQNEAQ. DNA for the CDR3: TGTGCCAGCAGCTTAGCGCGACTAGCTAGCACAGATACGCAGTATTTT. Translated: CASSLARLASTDTQYF.

The chain employs TRBV18 and TRBJ2-5; tentatively, D is TRBD1 (5 bases). This CDR3 has 15 residues. Per the germline V gene, CDR1 is KGHSH and CDR2 is LQKENI. V was cut by 2 bases and J by 2 bases, with 12 bases left in between. The CDR3 reads CASSPIGHPQETQYF. In DNA, the CDR3 is TGTGCCAGCTCACCAATTGGACACCCTCAAGAGACCCAGTACTTC.

The CDR3 coding sequence is TGCAGCGCTACATGGGGGGTTGACGAAAAACTGTTTTTT. Translating it yields CSATWGVDEKLFF. The genes are TRBV29-1 and TRBJ1-4; possibly TRBD1 for D (5 bases). Trimming took 7 bases from V and 8 from J, leaving 17 bases between them. The CDR3 loop spans 13 amino acids. Germline V lookup: CDR1 SQVTM, CDR2 ANQGSEA.

The J gene is TRBJ2-7, the V gene TRBV27, with D possibly TRBD2 on 5 matching bases. The germline CDR1 and CDR2 sequences are MNHEY and SMNVEV (reference sequence). The CDR3 covers 8 residues. The CDR3 protein is CSRDEQYF. Written as DNA, the CDR3 is TGTTCGAGGGACGAGCAGTACTTC.

The V and J genes are TRBV7-9 and TRBJ2-3; TRBD2 agrees at 10 bases. The CDR3 consists of 15 residues. V dropped 4 bases and J dropped 8; count of bases not matched to a gene: 9. Looked up from germline, CDR1 is SEHNR and CDR2 is FQNEAQ (reference sequence). CDR3 amino acids: CASSSQAGGLGTQYF. CDR3 in DNA: TGTGCCAGCAGCTCACAAGCGGGGGGGCTGGGTACGCAGTATTTT.

The chain couples TRBV6-6 to TRBJ1-3, with D perhaps matching TRBD1 (5 bases). Germline CDR1 and CDR2: MNHNY and SVGAGI (reference sequence). The V gene lost 6 bases and the J gene lost 0 bases, with 15 bases spanning the gap. The length of the CDR3 is 16 residues. The CDR3 sequence: CASSYHTGFSGNTIYF. The DNA for the CDR3 is TGTGCCAGCAGCTACCATACAGGTTTCTCTGGAAACACCATATATTTT.

The V and J genes are TRBV6-1 and TRBJ2-2; D might be TRBD1 (6 bases). The CDR3 has 15 residues. Germline assignment: CDR1 MNHNS and CDR2 SASEGT. V was cut by 6 bases and J by 0 bases, with 11 bases left in between. CDR3 DNA: TGTGCCAGCAGCAGTAGGACAGCGAACACCGGGGAGCTGTTTTTT. Amino acid sequence: CASSSRTANTGELFF.

The rearrangement links TRBV27 to TRBJ1-5; 9 bases agree with TRBD1. The CDR3 is made up of 18 amino acids. Trimming at V came to 7 bases and at J to 0 bases, leaving 13 bases not matched to a gene. The germline gives CDR1 MNHEY, CDR2 SMNVEV (reference sequence). CDR3: CASTPGQGGWRSNQPQHF. The CDR3 region has the DNA TGTGCCAGCACCCCGGGACAGGGTGGTTGGCGTAGCAATCAGCCCCAGCATTTT.

This chain links TRBV7-8 with TRBJ2-2; 7 nucleotides match TRBD1. This CDR3 contains 14 residues. CDR1 and CDR2 (germline): SGHVS, FQNEAQ. V lost 4 bases, J lost 1 base, and 0 bases stayed unmatched. Written as DNA, the CDR3 is TGTGCCAGCAGCTGGGACAGGAACACCGGGGAGCTGTTTTTT. Translating gives CASSWDRNTGELFF.

The J gene is TRBJ2-3, the V gene TRBV4-3; 10 nucleotides agree with TRBD2. Losses at the gene ends were 0 bases for V and 6 bases for J; bases not matched to a gene: 9. The CDR3 loop spans 17 amino acids. The germline gives CDR1 LGHNA, CDR2 YSLEER. In nucleotides, the CDR3 is TGCGCCAGCAGCCAAGATCGGCTAGCGGGGGCTGGGGATACGCAGTATTTT. It yields the protein CASSQDRLAGAGDTQYF.

This clone was recorded a few times. The chain combines TRBV27 with TRBJ2-7, with TRBD1 matching 7 bases. Losses at the gene ends were 1 base for V and 10 bases for J; bases not matched to a gene: 7. Germline V gives CDR1 MNHEY, CDR2 SMNVEV (reference sequence). The CDR3 loop spans 13 amino acids. CDR3 in amino acids: CASSLYQGVYQYF. The CDR3 nucleotides read TGTGCCAGCAGTTTATACCAGGGGGTCTATCAGTACTTC.

The chain carries TRBV9 and TRBJ1-1; D is ambiguous. V was trimmed by 0 bases and J by 6 bases, leaving 9 bases between them. CDR3 length equals 13 residues. Germline CDR1 reads SGDLS; CDR2 reads YYNGEE. CDR3 nucleotide sequence: TGTGCCAGCAGCGTAGTGGGAGCTCCTGAAGCTTTCTTT. This codes for CASSVVGAPEAFF. The entire variable domain, with the rest obtained from reference TRBV9 and TRBJ1-1, is as follows: DSGVTQTPKHLITATGQRVTLRCSPRSGDLSVYWYQQSLDQGLQFLIQYYNGEERAKGNILERFSAQQFPDLHSELNLSSLELGDSALYFCASSVVGAPEAFFGQGTRLTVV.

The chain combines TRBV18 with TRBJ1-5; 11 nucleotides line up with TRBD1. V was pared by 0 bases and J by 6 bases, with 4 bases of the junction left unmatched. This CDR3 has 16 residues. The germline V gene encodes CDR1 KGHSH and CDR2 LQKENI. The CDR3 loop is CASSPPGTGGSQPQHF. CDR3 DNA: TGTGCCAGCTCACCACCTGGGACAGGGGGTAGTCAGCCCCAGCATTTT.

Concerning this clone itself: Relative to the germline gene, one junction end is altered; a read error may explain this. V usage is TRBV7-7 and J usage is TRBJ1-2; 7 positions match TRBD1. Germline-derived CDR1 and CDR2 are SSHAT and FNYEAQ (reference sequence). The CDR3 is made up of 17 amino acids. In nucleotides, the CDR3 is TGTGCTAGCAGCTTAGGCGGGACAGAGCAGAGAAGTTATGGCTACACCTTC. Translating gives CASSLGGTEQRSYGYTF.

The chain combines TRBV28 with TRBJ2-4, with a possible D match to TRBD1 (5 bases). Germline V gene sequence: CDR1 MDHEN, CDR2 SYDVKM. V gave up 5 bases and J gave up 2 bases, with 16 bases separating them. The CDR3 runs 16 residues. In nucleotides, the CDR3 is TGTGCCAGCAGTGCAAGTAGTAAGGGGTCCAAAAACATTCAGTACTTC. It encodes CASSASSKGSKNIQYF.

V is TRBV5-6 and J is TRBJ2-5, with D uncertain. The CDR3 sequence is 14 residues long. Trimming shortened V by 0 bases and J by 2 bases, and 8 bases separated the two germline ends. Germline CDR1 and CDR2: SGHDT and YYEEEE. The CDR3 here is CASSLGSLQETQYF. CDR3 DNA sequence: TGTGCCAGCAGCTTGGGGAGCCTACAAGAGACCCAGTACTTC.

The J gene is TRBJ1-6, the V gene TRBV6-1, with D hard to call. Trimming removed 3 bases from V and 5 bases from J, with 11 bases in between. The CDR3 is made up of 15 amino acids. CDR1 is MNHNS and CDR2 is SASEGT in the germline V gene. The CDR3 sequence is CASSDVEADNSPLHF. The CDR3 nucleotides read TGTGCCAGCAGTGATGTGGAGGCGGATAATTCACCCCTCCACTTT.